These 13 T cell receptor beta chains share one sample of origin, sequenced in a study of CD8 T cells in ankylosing spondylitis. Findings and limits, study-wide: Seemingly distinctive of ankylosing spondylitis blood was a TCR beta motif formed by eight highly homologous variants.

Each CDR3 protein gets one entry after TCRdb re-called the 5' RACE reads with MiXCR. The top ten clones hold approximately 0.97% of a sample with around 440,000 distinct CDR3 sequences, about 15% of them seen once. Their specific antigens are unknown. Sequencing was done on a sample of blood, either unsorted or a sorted T cell fraction (not recorded which). The receptors derive from a male donor with ankylosing spondylitis.

This clonotype was found a few times. This chain uses TRBV4-1 with TRBJ2-7; 11 nucleotides agree with TRBD2. The germline V gene encodes CDR1 MGHRA and CDR2 YSYEKL. The CDR3 spans 16 residues. The V gene end was trimmed by 4 bases and the J gene end by 7 bases; junction bases not matched to a gene: 12. CDR3 sequence (DNA): TGCGCCAGCAGCCCGTCAGGGACTAGCGGACCCTTTGAGCAGTACTTC. Encoded protein: CASSPSGTSGPFEQYF.

The chain recombines TRBV5-1 with TRBJ2-7; 7 bases map to TRBD2. Trimming cost V 4 bases and J 6 bases; bases outside gene matches: 10. The CDR3 length is 14 residues. Germline-derived CDR1 and CDR2 are SGHRS and YFSETQ. CDR3 sequence reads: CASSTGRSRLEQYF. The CDR3, as DNA: TGCGCCAGCAGCACCGGGAGGTCACGCCTCGAGCAGTACTTC.

The chain recombines TRBV24-1 with TRBJ2-2, with D maybe TRBD1 (6 bases). V shed 1 base and J shed 4 bases, with 12 bases lying between them. The CDR3 is made up of 16 amino acids. Germline V lookup: CDR1 KGHDR, CDR2 SFDVKD. CDR3 sequence (DNA): TGTGCCACCAGTGATTTTGTGGGGGCAGGCACCGGGGAGCTGTTTTTT. Protein product: CATSDFVGAGTGELFF.

This clonotype has just a few counts. V is TRBV5-6 and J is TRBJ2-5, with 7 bases fitting TRBD1. Germline V gene sequence: CDR1 SGHDT, CDR2 YYEEEE. The junction had 10 bases not matched to a gene; V was cut back by 0 bases and J by 5 bases. The CDR3 runs 16 residues. CDR3 loop: CASSLAGTGVGETQYF. The CDR3 bases are TGTGCCAGCAGCTTGGCCGGTACAGGGGTCGGGGAGACCCAGTACTTC.

This clonotype was counted a few times. The chain combines TRBV5-1 with TRBJ2-7; D is unresolved. The CDR3 is made up of 11 amino acids. Germline V gives CDR1 SGHRS, CDR2 YFSETQ. The ends were cut back, 2 bases at V and 5 bases at J, with 5 bases in the middle. CDR3 sequence (DNA): TGCGCCAGCAGCTTCAAAGACGAGCAGTACTTC. This gives the protein CASSFKDEQYF.

The chain employs TRBV20-1 and TRBJ1-1; TRBD1 aligns across 9 bases. Germline CDR1 is DFQATT and CDR2 is SNEGSKA (reference sequence). The ends lost 1 base at V and 5 bases at J; junction bases unmatched: 14. The CDR3 sequence is 17 residues long. This chain's CDR3 is CSARGPIQGALLTEAFF. For the CDR3, the DNA is TGCAGTGCTAGAGGCCCAATACAGGGGGCGCTTCTGACTGAAGCTTTCTTT.

This clonotype turned up a few times. This rearrangement joins TRBV6-2 or TRBV6-3 to TRBJ2-2, with 14 bases that match TRBD2. Germline V lookup: CDR1 MNHEY, CDR2 SVGEGT. The CDR3 covers 17 residues. V gave up 7 bases and J gave up 3 bases; unmatched junction bases: 7. CDR3 nucleotides: TGTGCCAGCAAGCGACGACTAGCGGGAGGGCACACCGGGGAGCTGTTTTTT. Amino acid sequence: CASKRRLAGGHTGELFF.

This clonotype was counted only a few times. This rearrangement joins TRBV12-3 or TRBV12-4 to TRBJ2-2; tentative D call: TRBD2 (6 bases). V was pared by 10 bases and J by 0 bases, with 12 bases between. This CDR3 comprises 14 residues. The CDR3 is CATSTRSNTGELFF. CDR3 DNA sequence: TGTGCCACCTCGACTAGGTCGAACACCGGGGAGCTGTTTTTT.

The chain carries TRBV7-2 and TRBJ2-1; a possible D gene is TRBD2 (5 bases). Trimming took 1 base from V and 1 from J, leaving 8 bases between them. The CDR3 is 15 amino acids. Germline CDR1 reads SGHTA; CDR2 reads FQGNSA. In DNA form, the CDR3 reads TGTGCCAGCAGCTTAGGGCGGGTGTCCTACAATGAGCAGTTCTTC. Encoded protein: CASSLGRVSYNEQFF.

A few counts support this clonotype. The CDR3 bases are TGTGCCAGCAGGTCCCGGGGGACCTCCTACAATGAGCAGTTCTTC. It specifies CASRSRGTSYNEQFF. This chain joins TRBV2 and TRBJ2-1; D is possibly TRBD2 (6 bases). Trimming took off 6 bases at V and 0 bases at J, with 12 bases between the two ends. This CDR3 contains 15 residues. CDR1 is SNHLY, CDR2 FYNNEI, per germline.

V usage is TRBV7-9 and J usage is TRBJ2-7, with 8 bases fitting TRBD2. CDR1 SEHNR and CDR2 FQNEAQ come from the germline V gene (reference sequence). The CDR3 has 15 amino acids. Unmatched junction bases numbered 8, after V lost 2 bases and J lost 5 bases. CDR3 sequence: CASSLWPGGRDEQYF. CDR3 sequence (DNA): TGTGCCAGCAGCTTATGGCCGGGGGGGCGAGACGAGCAGTACTTC.

This clonotype was seen more than once but under ten times. The chain employs TRBV30 and TRBJ2-2; D might be TRBD1 (5 bases). The germline V gene encodes CDR1 GTSNPN and CDR2 SVGIG (reference sequence). V was shortened by 5 bases and J by 1 base, with 8 bases between the two germline ends. CDR3 length: 13 residues. CDR3 region: CAWVQGNTGELFF. The CDR3 bases are TGTGCCTGGGTGCAGGGGAACACCGGGGAGCTGTTTTTT.

This clonotype was seen more than once but under ten times. The chain uses TRBV20-1 and TRBJ1-2; 8 nucleotides align to TRBD1. The V and J ends lost 5 bases and 7 bases, in that order; junction bases with no gene match: 9. There are 13 residues in the CDR3. Germline V gene data show CDR1 as DFQATT and CDR2 as SNEGSKA (reference sequence). The CDR3 reads CSAVRQGKGGYTF. CDR3 nucleotide sequence: TGCAGTGCTGTAAGACAGGGGAAAGGTGGCTACACCTTC.